These 26 T cell receptor beta chains originate from one sample sequenced in a study of metastatic and nonmetastatic thyroid tumors. No treatment of any kind had been given to any patient before thyroid surgery. TCRdb recomputed clones from the PCR reads via MiXCR. The sample lists about 41,000 clones; roughly 26% were seen once. What was sequenced was tumor tissue. These receptors all come from a female donor with papillary thyroid cancer or a benign thyroid nodule (not recorded which). Some clones in this sample may be carry-over from other donors' samples.

The chain is built from TRBV7-6 and TRBJ1-2, with D perhaps matching TRBD1 (5 bases). V was pared by 7 bases and J by 7 bases, with 19 bases between. CDR1 and CDR2 from the germline V gene are SGHVS and FNYEAQ. CDR3 size: 14 residues. Here the CDR3 reads CASTSFAPGVGYTF. In nucleotides, the CDR3 is TGTGCCAGCACCTCCTTCGCCCCGGGGGTTGGCTACACCTTC.

Only a few counts were recorded for this clone. J is TRBJ1-2 and V is TRBV3-1; tentatively, D is TRBD1 (5 bases). The germline V and J ends were trimmed by 2 bases and 8 bases, with 9 bases remaining between them. Germline CDR1 LGHDT, CDR2 YNNKEL (reference sequence). The CDR3 is made up of 12 amino acids. CDR3 nucleotide sequence: TGTGCCAGCAGCCAATCAGGGTTCGGCTACACCTTC. This codes for CASSQSGFGYTF.

The rearrangement joins TRBV4-1 to TRBJ2-1; the D is unclear. Trimming left V 4 bases short and J 6 bases short, with 10 bases between. The CDR3 is made up of 13 amino acids. The germline V gene has CDR1 MGHRA and CDR2 YSYEKL. The CDR3 loop is CASSLGVVNEQFF. CDR3 bases: TGCGCCAGCAGCCTAGGAGTTGTCAATGAGCAGTTCTTC.

This clone has a count of ten or more. The V call is TRBV3-1, the J call TRBJ1-6; TRBD1 matches at 7 bases. Germline V gene data show CDR1 as LGHDT and CDR2 as YNNKEL (reference sequence). The junction had 6 bases not matched to a gene; V was cut back by 1 base and J by 9 bases. The CDR3 is made up of 15 amino acids. The CDR3 coding sequence is TGTGCCAGCAGCCAAGGTTCCCAGGGGGTTTCACCCCTCCACTTT. Translation gives CASSQGSQGVSPLHF.

V gene TRBV24-1 combines with J gene TRBJ2-7; 8 bases align to TRBD1. Germline CDR1 reads KGHDR; CDR2 reads SFDVKD. J was trimmed by 0 bases and V by 4 bases; bases with no gene match: 4. The CDR3 is 15 amino acids. The DNA of the CDR3 is TGTGCCACCAGTGAGGGGGACAGGAGCTCCTACGAGCAGTACTTC. The encoded protein is CATSEGDRSSYEQYF.

This clone was detected a few times. V is TRBV5-1 and J is TRBJ1-1; D is possibly TRBD1 (6 bases). The CDR3 sequence is 15 residues long. Germline CDR1 SGHRS, CDR2 YFSETQ. V lost 4 bases and J 2 bases, leaving 15 bases between the germline ends. As DNA, the CDR3 is TGCGCCAGCAGCCGCAGTACAGGGTTTAACACTGAAGCTTTCTTT. Protein: CASSRSTGFNTEAFF.

This clone was found many times. The CDR3 DNA reads as TGTGCCAGCAGTTACTCCTTGGGGAGGAACACTGAAGCTTTCTTT. Its protein is CASSYSLGRNTEAFF. The V call is TRBV6-2 or TRBV6-3, the J call TRBJ1-1; no definite D call. The CDR3 runs 15 residues. Germline loops: CDR1 MNHEY, CDR2 SVGEGT. V was pared by 0 bases and J by 1 base, with 9 bases between.

This chain connects TRBV6-2 or TRBV6-3 to TRBJ2-1, with TRBD2 matching 9 bases. Trimming at V came to 8 bases and at J to 5 bases, leaving 10 bases not matched to a gene. The CDR3 loop spans 15 amino acids. Germline V gene lookup returns CDR1 MNHEY and CDR2 SVGEGT. This chain's CDR3 is CASRFTTSGNNEQFF. Here the CDR3 DNA reads TGTGCCAGCCGATTCACGACTAGCGGAAACAATGAGCAGTTCTTC.

This clone occurred a few times. The chain is built from TRBV3-1 and TRBJ1-1, with D possibly TRBD1 on 5 matching bases. The V and J ends lost 1 base and 7 bases respectively, with 7 bases between them. Germline values: CDR1 LGHDT, CDR2 YNNKEL (reference sequence). CDR3 length equals 12 residues. The CDR3 here is CASSQAGGEAFF. For the CDR3, the DNA is TGTGCCAGCAGCCAAGCGGGGGGTGAAGCTTTCTTT.

This clone was detected ten times or more. This chain joins TRBV11-3 and TRBJ2-2, with no clear D. Trimming took off 1 base at V and 6 bases at J, with 6 bases between the two ends. Germline V gene lookup returns CDR1 SGHNT and CDR2 YENEEA. The CDR3 has 13 residues. The CDR3 loop reads CASSLGFAGELFF. The CDR3 DNA is TGTGCCAGCAGCTTAGGTTTCGCCGGGGAGCTGTTTTTT.

Comments on this clone: This could be a read error, since a much larger clone is one nucleotide away. This sample includes further DNA sequences coding for the same CDR3. V usage is TRBV20-1 and J usage is TRBJ2-7, with D perhaps TRBD2 (5 bases). Germline V gene lookup returns CDR1 DFQATT and CDR2 SNEGSKA (reference sequence). V was trimmed by 3 bases and J by 3 bases, leaving 15 bases between them. The CDR3 spans 14 residues. CDR3 residues: CSARDQRTYYEQYF. The CDR3, as DNA: TGCAGTGCTAGGGATCAGCGGACTTACTACGAGCAGTACTTC.

This clone was seen ten or more times. The rearrangement joins TRBV20-1 to TRBJ1-3, with D possibly being TRBD1 (6 bases). The CDR3 contains 14 residues. Looked up from germline, CDR1 is DFQATT and CDR2 is SNEGSKA (reference sequence). V shed 2 bases and J shed 2 bases, with 10 bases lying between them. CDR3 residues: CSARSGGPGNTIYF. The CDR3 DNA follows: TGCAGTGCTAGATCGGGGGGCCCTGGAAACACCATATATTTT.

Many counts were recorded for this clone. This rearrangement joins TRBV11-1 to TRBJ2-1, with unresolved D. The CDR3 extends over 19 amino acids. In germline, CDR1 is SGHAT, CDR2 FQDESV (reference sequence). The V end lost 0 bases, the J end lost 0 bases, and 18 bases lay between the germline ends. This CDR3 is CASSLAYRAGFSSYNEQFF. Written as DNA, the CDR3 is TGTGCCAGCAGCTTAGCGTACCGGGCAGGCTTTAGCTCCTACAATGAGCAGTTCTTC.

This clone has just a few counts. This rearrangement joins TRBV6-1 to TRBJ1-1; TRBD1 might be the D (5 bases). V was trimmed by 4 bases and J by 5 bases, leaving 14 bases between them. The CDR3 is made up of 14 amino acids. The germline gives CDR1 MNHNS, CDR2 SASEGT. CDR3 sequence (DNA): TGTGCCAGCAGTGCGGGACTGAGGCGGACTGAAGCTTTCTTT. It yields the protein CASSAGLRRTEAFF.

This clone occurred many times. The rearrangement links TRBV6-2 or TRBV6-3 to TRBJ2-3; TRBD2 matches at 12 bases. The CDR3 consists of 17 residues. Trimming took 0 bases from V and 3 from J; bases not matched to a gene: 4. From germline, CDR1 is MNHEY and CDR2 SVGEGT. DNA for the CDR3: TGTGCCAGCAGTTACTCGTTACTAGCGGGAGGAACAGATACGCAGTATTTT. This translates into CASSYSLLAGGTDTQYF.

This clone was detected only a few times. The V call is TRBV10-3, the J call TRBJ2-7; 8 bases agree with TRBD2. Germline CDR1 reads ENHRY; CDR2 reads SYGVKD. With V trimmed by 7 bases and J by 0 bases, 2 bases remained unmatched. The CDR3 has 13 residues. The CDR3 nucleotides read TGTGCCATCACACGGGAGGGCTCCTACGAGCAGTACTTC. It codes for CAITREGSYEQYF.

With regard to this clone: A much larger clone is a single base away; this may be a read error. The chain carries TRBV7-7 and TRBJ2-5; no clear D gene. The CDR3 is 13 amino acids. V was trimmed by 2 bases and J by 9 bases, leaving 13 bases between them. Germline V gene data show CDR1 as SSHAT and CDR2 as FNYEAQ (reference sequence). CDR3 sequence (DNA): TGTGCCAGCAGCTTATATGGGTACGGGCCCCAGTACTTC. Protein sequence: CASSLYGYGPQYF.

V gene TRBV7-6 combines with J gene TRBJ1-2; possibly TRBD1 for D (5 bases). The CDR3 covers 18 residues. CDR1 SGHVS and CDR2 FNYEAQ come from the germline V gene. Between the trimmed V and J ends, which lost 4 bases and 0 bases, there was a span of 21 bases. CDR3 residues: CASSSGSSQGGANYGYTF. CDR3 bases: TGTGCCAGCAGCTCAGGGAGCTCTCAGGGAGGAGCTAACTATGGCTACACCTTC. The full variable domain, rest sourced from reference TRBV7-6 and TRBJ1-2, is GAGVSQSPRYKVTKRGQDVALRCDPISGHVSLYWYRQALGQGPEFLTYFNYEAQQDKSGLPNDRFSAERPEGSISTLTIQRTEQRDSAMYRCASSSGSSQGGANYGYTFGSGTRLTVV.

This clone was counted many times. CDR3 amino acids: CSARDHRGLAGKNTF. In DNA, the CDR3 is TGCAGTGCTAGAGATCACAGGGGGCTGGCTGGGAAGAACACCTTC. V gene TRBV20-1 combines with J gene TRBJ1-2, with 9 positions matching TRBD1. The germline gives CDR1 DFQATT, CDR2 SNEGSKA (reference sequence). There are 15 residues in the CDR3. Unmatched junction bases numbered 14, after V lost 0 bases and J lost 12 bases.

Ten or more counts support this clone. The CDR3 DNA follows: TGTGCCAGCAGCGGGGGGACAGGGACCGAGCAGTACTTC. This codes for CASSGGTGTEQYF. The genes are TRBV9 and TRBJ2-7; 9 nucleotides line up with TRBD1. Germline lookup yields CDR1 SGDLS and CDR2 YYNGEE. The CDR3 runs to 13 residues. Unmatched junction bases numbered 4, after V lost 3 bases and J lost 6 bases.

This clone was seen repeatedly, ten times or more. Being one base from a much bigger clone, this may be a read error. The sample has other DNA sequences that encode this CDR3 too. The chain employs TRBV5-1 and TRBJ2-7, with 9 bases that match TRBD2. The CDR3 consists of 15 residues. CDR1 is SGHRS and CDR2 is YFSETQ in the germline V gene. The CDR3 DNA reads as TGCGCCACCCGGGCCGAAGCGGGAGGCTCCTACGAGCAGCACTTC. Translation: CATRAEAGGSYEQHF.

Turning to this clone: The junction departs from germline at one end; a sequencing error may be responsible. The chain links TRBV15 to TRBJ2-5, with 8 nucleotides matching TRBD2. Germline CDR1 reads LNHNV; CDR2 reads YYDKDF (reference sequence). The CDR3 runs to 17 residues. DNA for the CDR3: TGTGTCACCAGCAGATCTGGAAGCGGGAGTGCCGGAGAGACCCAGTACTTC. It encodes CVTSRSGSGSAGETQYF.

The table lists this clone with many counts. The genes are TRBV6-2 or TRBV6-3 and TRBJ2-3, with D possibly being TRBD2 (6 bases). The CDR3 covers 14 residues. Germline CDR1 MNHEY, CDR2 SVGEGT. Trimming cost V 4 bases and J 2 bases, with 10 bases left between them. The DNA of the CDR3 is TGTGCCAGCAGTTTCGGAGGGCCCACAGATACGCAGTATTTT. It yields the protein CASSFGGPTDTQYF.

This clone was seen repeatedly, ten times or more. The V gene is TRBV6-4, the J gene TRBJ2-3, with D perhaps matching TRBD1 or TRBD2 (6 bases each). The CDR3 has 15 amino acids. Trimming stripped 2 bases from V and 0 bases from J, with 9 bases between. The V gene's germline CDR1 is MRHNA and CDR2 SNTAGT. The CDR3 protein is CASSDQGGSTDTQYF. CDR3 DNA sequence: TGTGCCAGCAGTGACCAAGGGGGGAGCACAGATACGCAGTATTTT.

The chain recombines TRBV20-1 with TRBJ2-3; 8 bases are shared with TRBD1. The germline gives CDR1 DFQATT, CDR2 SNEGSKA (reference sequence). This CDR3 contains 15 residues. Trimming removed 1 base from V and 4 bases from J; junction bases left unmatched: 7. The CDR3 nucleotides are TGCAGTGCTAGAGGTGGCAGGGGGCTCGCAGATACGCAGTATTTT. Translation gives CSARGGRGLADTQYF.

Remarks on this clone: Other DNA sequences of this sample code for an identical CDR3. CDR3 coding DNA: TGTGCCAGCAGTTTCGGGGGACGGGGGAGAGAGCAGTACTTC. The encoded protein is CASSFGGRGREQYF. The chain has TRBV28 and TRBJ2-7; tentatively, D is TRBD2 (6 bases). There are 14 residues in the CDR3. The V gene's germline CDR1 is MDHEN and CDR2 SYDVKM. V was cut by 3 bases and J by 7 bases, with 16 bases left in between.